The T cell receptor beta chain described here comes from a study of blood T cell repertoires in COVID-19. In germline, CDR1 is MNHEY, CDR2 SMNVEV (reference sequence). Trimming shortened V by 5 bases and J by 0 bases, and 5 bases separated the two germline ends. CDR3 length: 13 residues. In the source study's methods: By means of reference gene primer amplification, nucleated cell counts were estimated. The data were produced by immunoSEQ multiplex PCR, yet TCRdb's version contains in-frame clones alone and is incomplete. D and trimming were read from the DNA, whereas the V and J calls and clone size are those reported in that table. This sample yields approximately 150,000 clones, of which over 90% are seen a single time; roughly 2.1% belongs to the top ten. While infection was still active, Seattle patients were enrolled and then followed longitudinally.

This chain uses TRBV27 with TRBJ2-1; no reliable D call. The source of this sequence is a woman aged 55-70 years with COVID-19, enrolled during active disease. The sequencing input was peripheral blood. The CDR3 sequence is CASSTYSYNEQFF. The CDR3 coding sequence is TGTGCCAGCAGTACCTACTCCTACAATGAGCAGTTCTTC.